This T cell receptor beta chain is from a study of shared clonotypes between healthy human individuals. The overall study: The donor group consisted of a couple of women and a few men, aged 18 to 49.

This clone was found a few times. Since a far larger clone is one base different, this is likely a read error. Replicate PCRs run on unsorted PBMC used around 0.3 ug DNA, which was about 30,000 T cell genomes. Per the original methods: ImmunoSEQ output held junction-only sequences without quality scores, so filtering differed. Method: immunoSEQ multiplex PCR; TCRdb's copy keeps in-frame clones and lacks some. V, J and clone size are those of that table, while D and trimming were read from the DNA. The table has about half a million clones, 81% seen once; the top ten hold over 9.5%. The length of the CDR3 is 13 residues. Germline assignment: CDR1 SGHTA and CDR2 FQGTGA. The study enrolled healthy HIV-negative adults without recent acute infections or vaccinations as donors.

This TCR was recovered from a middle-aged woman in good health. Some clones in this sample may be carry-over from other donors' samples. V is TRBV7-3 and J is TRBJ1-5; D not resolved. The sample was PBMCs. CDR3 sequence (DNA): TGTGCCGGCAGCTTATCTGGCAATCAGCCCCAGCATTTT. This translates into CAGSLSGNQPQHF.